This T cell receptor (beta chain) stems from a study of blood T cells in healthy people across ages. Using a J-beta primer mix together with a sample-barcoded 5' primer, a second PCR was run for roughly 7 to 12 cycles. TCRdb itself ran the 5' RACE reads through MiXCR, one entry per CDR3 protein. The sample holds 1.5 million or so distinct CDR3 sequences, about 42% seen once. CDR3 length: 14 amino acids. Germline loops: CDR1 SGHRS, CDR2 YFSETQ. Germline trimming cut 4 bases from V and 3 bases from J; bases unmatched to any gene: 6. The individuals who served as donors were healthy Caucasians living in Russia, aged roughly 6 to 90.

This TCR derives from a woman under 30 in good health. The sequenced sample was blood. The chain is built from TRBV5-1 and TRBJ2-5, with 7 bases identical to TRBD1. CDR3 amino acids: CASSMGQQKETQYF. The CDR3 DNA sequence: TGCGCCAGCAGCATGGGACAGCAGAAAGAGACCCAGTACTTC.